This T cell receptor (beta chain) was found in a study of blood T cells in healthy people across ages. Trimming took off 0 bases at V and 1 base at J, with 13 bases between the two ends. The CDR3 runs 16 residues. Looked up from germline, CDR1 is SGHDT and CDR2 is YYEEEE. Healthy Caucasian individuals from Russia aged roughly 6 to 90 were enrolled as donors. Using a J-beta primer mix together with a sample-barcoded 5' primer, a second PCR was run for about 7 to 12 cycles. One entry per CDR3 protein results from TCRdb running MiXCR on the 5' RACE reads. The sample shows about 1.1 million distinct CDR3 sequences, roughly two fifths of them seen only once.

Sequenced sample: blood. This chain links TRBV5-6 with TRBJ1-1, with D unresolved. The TCR was taken from a man younger than 35 in good health. The DNA of the CDR3 is TGTGCCAGCAGCTTGGCCGGAAGTCGGACGAACACTGAAGCTTTCTTT. Its protein product is CASSLAGSRTNTEAFF.